This is a list of T cell receptor beta chains from one sample in a study of cytomegalovirus exposure and HLA in healthy donors. Assay: immunoSEQ multiplex PCR; the TCRdb copy retains only in-frame clones and omits some. The sample shows approximately 120,000 clones, 80% to 85% of them seen only once. The specimen sequenced was PBMCs. The receptors come from a woman aged 25 to 45 in good health and CMV-seronegative. Each CDR3 is given without its conserved first and last residue.

cdr3_aa,v_call
ASSPPGQGYEQY,TRBV18
ATRPGTSGRIGNEQF,TRBV19
ASSEDSYSNQPQH,TRBV19
SGNIAGWGNGYT,TRBV29-1
ASSLVGLADYNEQF,TRBV7-8
ATSRGQGYGYT,TRBV15
ASSDVERSGSYEQY,TRBV6-1
ASSQDRGSGANVLT,TRBV4-2
ASSFAGDNSYEQY,TRBV7-9
ASSLTGDAGTQY,TRBV9
ATSRDLLGHRSLF,TRBV15
ASSLTGGSSYNEQF,TRBV7-3
ASSLVQSYEQY,TRBV7-8
ASSEGHVANEKLF,TRBV11-2
ASTDTVAGDSYEQY,TRBV5-4
ASSLTGNEKLF,TRBV9
ASGLPGQWKLSNQPQH,TRBV28
ASSQGTSRTDTQY,TRBV4-1